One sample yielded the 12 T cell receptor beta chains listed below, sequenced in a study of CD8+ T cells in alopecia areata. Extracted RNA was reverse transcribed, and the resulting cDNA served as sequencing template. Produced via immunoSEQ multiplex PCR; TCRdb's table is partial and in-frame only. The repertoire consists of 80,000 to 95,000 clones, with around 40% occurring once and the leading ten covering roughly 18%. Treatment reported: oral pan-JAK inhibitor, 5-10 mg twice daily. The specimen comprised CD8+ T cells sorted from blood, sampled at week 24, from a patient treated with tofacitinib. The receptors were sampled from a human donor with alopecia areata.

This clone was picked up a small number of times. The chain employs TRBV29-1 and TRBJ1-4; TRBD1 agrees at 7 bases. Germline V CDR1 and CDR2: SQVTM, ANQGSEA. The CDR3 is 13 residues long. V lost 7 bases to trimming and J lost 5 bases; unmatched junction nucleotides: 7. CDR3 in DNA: TGCAGCGCATCAGGGGGGGGAAATGAAAAACTGTTTTTT. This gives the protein CSASGGGNEKLFF. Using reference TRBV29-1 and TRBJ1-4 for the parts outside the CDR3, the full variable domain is SAVISQKPSRDICQRGTSLTIQCQVDSQVTMMFWYRQQPGQSLTLIATANQGSEATYESGFVIDKFPISRPNLTFSTLTVSNMSPEDSSIYLCSASGGGNEKLFFGSGTQLSVL.

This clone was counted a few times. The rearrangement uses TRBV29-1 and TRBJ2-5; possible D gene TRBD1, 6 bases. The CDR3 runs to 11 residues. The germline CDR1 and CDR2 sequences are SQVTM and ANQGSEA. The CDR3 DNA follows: TGCAGTCTTGGGGGCTCCGGGGCCCAGTACTTC. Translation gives CSLGGSGAQYF.

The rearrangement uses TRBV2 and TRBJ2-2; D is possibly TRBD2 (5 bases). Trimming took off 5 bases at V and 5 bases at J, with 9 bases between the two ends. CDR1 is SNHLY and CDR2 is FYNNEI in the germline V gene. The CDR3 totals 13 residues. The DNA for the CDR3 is TGTGCCAGCAGTCCCACTAGAACCGGGGAGCTGTTTTTT. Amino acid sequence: CASSPTRTGELFF.

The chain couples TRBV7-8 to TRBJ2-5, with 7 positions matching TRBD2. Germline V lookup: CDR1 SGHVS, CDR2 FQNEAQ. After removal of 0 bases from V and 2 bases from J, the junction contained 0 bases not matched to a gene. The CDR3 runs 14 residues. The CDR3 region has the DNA TGTGCCAGCAGCTTAGCGCGGGGGCAAGAGACCCAGTACTTC. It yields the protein CASSLARGQETQYF.

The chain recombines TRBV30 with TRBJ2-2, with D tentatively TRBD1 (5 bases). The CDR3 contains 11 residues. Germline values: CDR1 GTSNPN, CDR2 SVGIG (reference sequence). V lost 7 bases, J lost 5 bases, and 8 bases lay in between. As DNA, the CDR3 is TGTGCCTCGACAGATACCGGGGAGCTGTTTTTT. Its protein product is CASTDTGELFF.

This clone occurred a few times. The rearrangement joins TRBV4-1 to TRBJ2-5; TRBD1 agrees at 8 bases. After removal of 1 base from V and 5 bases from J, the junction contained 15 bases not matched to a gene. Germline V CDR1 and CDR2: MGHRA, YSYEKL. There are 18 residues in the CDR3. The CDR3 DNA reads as TGCGCCAGCAGCCAAGTTTATTTAAGGACAGGGCAGCGGGAGACCCAGTACTTC. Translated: CASSQVYLRTGQRETQYF.

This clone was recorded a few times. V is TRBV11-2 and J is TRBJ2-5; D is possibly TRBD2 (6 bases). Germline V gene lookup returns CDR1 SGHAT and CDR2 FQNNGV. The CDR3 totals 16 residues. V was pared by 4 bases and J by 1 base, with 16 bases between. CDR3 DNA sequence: TGTGCCAGCAGCTCCGGCGGAGCGGGTATCCAAGAGACCCAGTACTTC. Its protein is CASSSGGAGIQETQYF.

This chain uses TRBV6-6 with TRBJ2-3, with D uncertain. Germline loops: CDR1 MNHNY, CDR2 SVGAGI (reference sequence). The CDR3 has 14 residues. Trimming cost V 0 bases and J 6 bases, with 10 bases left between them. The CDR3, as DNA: TGTGCCAGCAGTTACTCATCGGGTTCGGATACGCAGTATTTT. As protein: CASSYSSGSDTQYF.

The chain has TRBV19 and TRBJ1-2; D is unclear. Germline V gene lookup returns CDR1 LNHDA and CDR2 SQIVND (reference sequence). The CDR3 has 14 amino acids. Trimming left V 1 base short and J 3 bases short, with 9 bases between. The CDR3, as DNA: TGTGCCAGTAGTATAGGTGTCGATTACTATGGCTACACCTTC. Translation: CASSIGVDYYGYTF. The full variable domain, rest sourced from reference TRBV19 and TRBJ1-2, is DGGITQSPKYLFRKEGQNVTLSCEQNLNHDAMYWYRQDPGQGLRLIYYSQIVNDFQKGDIAEGYSVSREKKESFPLTVTSAQKNPTAFYLCASSIGVDYYGYTFGSGTRLTVV.

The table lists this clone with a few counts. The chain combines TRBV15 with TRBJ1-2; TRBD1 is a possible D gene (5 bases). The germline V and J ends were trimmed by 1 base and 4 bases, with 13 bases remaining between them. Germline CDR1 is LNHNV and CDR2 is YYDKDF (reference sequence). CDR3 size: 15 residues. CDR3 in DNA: TGTGCCACCAGCAGAGGTGGGGCCAGGGCCTATGGCTACACCTTC. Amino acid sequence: CATSRGGARAYGYTF.

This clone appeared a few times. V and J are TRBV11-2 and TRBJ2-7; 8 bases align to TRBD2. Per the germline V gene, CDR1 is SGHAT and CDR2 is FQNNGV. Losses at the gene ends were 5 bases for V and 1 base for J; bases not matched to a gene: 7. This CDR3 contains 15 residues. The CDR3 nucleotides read TGTGCCAGCAGCCGACAAGCGGGAGCTTCCTACGAGCAGTACTTC. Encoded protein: CASSRQAGASYEQYF.

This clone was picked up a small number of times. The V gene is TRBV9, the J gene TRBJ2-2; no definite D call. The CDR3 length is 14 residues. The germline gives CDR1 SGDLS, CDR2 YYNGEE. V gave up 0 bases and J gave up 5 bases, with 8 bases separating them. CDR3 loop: CASSVGYGTGELFF. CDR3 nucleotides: TGTGCCAGCAGCGTAGGGTACGGAACCGGGGAGCTGTTTTTT.